The next 13 T cell receptor beta chains were all read from a single sample in a study of technical replicates of blood from a handful of donors. Sequencing was performed with immunoSEQ multiplex PCR; in TCRdb, only in-frame clones are kept and a portion is missing. The sample contains 70,000 to 80,000 clones, 80% to 95% of which appear only once. The sequenced material came from T cells isolated from PBMCs. These receptor sequences come from a human donor in good health.

V usage is TRBV30 and J usage is TRBJ2-6, with 9 bases lining up with TRBD1. The CDR3 is 16 amino acids. Per the germline V gene, CDR1 is GTSNPN and CDR2 is SVGIG (reference sequence). J was trimmed by 4 bases and V by 4 bases; bases with no gene match: 8. CDR3 in DNA: TGTGCCTGGAACAGGGGGCCTAGGGCAGGGGCCAACGTCCTGACTTTC. Protein product: CAWNRGPRAGANVLTF. Looking up the rest from reference TRBV30 and TRBJ2-6 gives the full variable domain: SQTIHQWPATLVQPVGSPLSLECTVEGTSNPNLYWYRQAAGRGLQLLFYSVGIGQISSEVPQNLSASRPQDRQFILSSKKLLLSDSGFYLCAWNRGPRAGANVLTFGAGSRLTVL.

The chain carries TRBV6-6 and TRBJ1-2; D gene ambiguous. CDR1 and CDR2 from the germline V gene are MNHNY and SVGAGI (reference sequence). V was cut by 1 base and J by 6 bases, with 12 bases left in between. The CDR3 consists of 14 residues. The CDR3: CASSYFTREDGYTF. The CDR3 nucleotides read TGTGCCAGCAGTTACTTTACGAGGGAGGATGGCTACACCTTC.

The J gene is TRBJ1-2, the V gene TRBV10-3; TRBD1 is a possible D gene (6 bases). The V gene lost 7 bases and the J gene lost 4 bases, with 10 bases spanning the gap. Germline assignment: CDR1 ENHRY and CDR2 SYGVKD. The CDR3 is 12 amino acids. CDR3 loop: CAIKGDTYGYTF. The CDR3 coding sequence is TGTGCCATCAAGGGGGACACCTATGGCTACACCTTC.

The chain couples TRBV19 to TRBJ2-1, with TRBD2 identical over 7 bases. The CDR3 is 15 amino acids. Per the germline V gene, CDR1 is LNHDA and CDR2 is SQIVND (reference sequence). V lost 8 bases to trimming and J lost 0 bases; unmatched junction nucleotides: 7. The CDR3: CASAVLAVSYNEQFF. In DNA, the CDR3 is TGTGCCAGTGCCGTCCTAGCGGTCTCCTACAATGAGCAGTTCTTC.

The chain is built from TRBV5-6 and TRBJ2-7, with D tentatively TRBD2 (5 bases). CDR3 length: 13 amino acids. The V and J ends lost 2 bases and 0 bases respectively, with 6 bases between them. Germline CDR1 and CDR2: SGHDT and YYEEEE. The CDR3 is CASSFGSSYEQYF. The CDR3 DNA is TGTGCCAGCAGCTTTGGGAGCTCCTACGAGCAGTACTTC. The variable domain in full, with the rest retrieved from reference TRBV5-6 and TRBJ2-7, is DAGVTQSPTHLIKTRGQQVTLRCSPKSGHDTVSWYQQALGQGPQFIFQYYEEEERQRGNFPDRFSGHQFPNYSSELNVNALLLGDSALYLCASSFGSSYEQYFGPGTRLTVT.

This clone was observed once. The V and J genes are TRBV9 and TRBJ1-3, with D uncertain. From germline, CDR1 is SGDLS and CDR2 YYNGEE. This CDR3 has 15 residues. V lost 3 bases, J lost 0 bases, and 10 bases lay in between. The chain's CDR3 is CASSAGLGSGNTIYF. CDR3 coding DNA: TGTGCCAGCAGCGCCGGACTGGGCTCTGGAAACACCATATATTTT.

The gene calls are TRBV28 and TRBJ1-3; 8 bases align to TRBD1. The J segment lost 3 bases and the V segment lost 2 bases, leaving 12 bases of the junction unmatched. This CDR3 is 18 amino acids long. Per the germline V gene, CDR1 is MDHEN and CDR2 is SYDVKM. CDR3: CASSLDVPGQASGNTIYF. CDR3 nucleotide sequence: TGTGCCAGCAGTTTAGATGTCCCGGGACAGGCCAGTGGAAACACCATATATTTT.

This chain links TRBV7-2 with TRBJ2-3; 15 bases agree with TRBD2. The germline V gene encodes CDR1 SGHTA and CDR2 FQGNSA. Trimming at V came to 5 bases and at J to 1 base, leaving 7 bases not matched to a gene. This CDR3 region has 18 residues. CDR3: CASSTGLAGGFGTDTQYF. The CDR3 region has the DNA TGTGCCAGCAGCACGGGACTAGCGGGAGGCTTCGGCACAGATACGCAGTATTTT.

This clone has a single count. V usage is TRBV4-2 and J usage is TRBJ2-2; the match to TRBD2 covers 12 bases. From germline, CDR1 is LGHNA and CDR2 YNFKEQ. Trimming at V came to 0 bases and at J to 8 bases, leaving 10 bases not matched to a gene. The CDR3 contains 18 residues. Here the CDR3 reads CASSQEVLAGGRVGELFF. DNA of the CDR3: TGTGCCAGCAGCCAAGAAGTCCTAGCGGGAGGGCGGGTGGGGGAGCTGTTTTTT.

The table lists this clone with a count of one. The chain recombines TRBV6-5 with TRBJ2-3; D is uncertain. The germline V gene encodes CDR1 MNHEY and CDR2 SVGAGI. With 0 bases removed from V and 1 base from J, the gap between germline ends came to 8 bases. The CDR3 is made up of 15 amino acids. CDR3 protein: CASSYSNAGTDTQYF. The CDR3 region has the DNA TGTGCCAGCAGTTACTCGAATGCGGGCACAGATACGCAGTATTTT.

CDR3 loop: CASSPLGTAIMNTEAFF. The CDR3 region has the DNA TGTGCCAGCAGTCCCCTAGGGACAGCCATTATGAACACTGAAGCTTTCTTT. The chain carries TRBV28 and TRBJ1-1; 7 bases fit TRBD1. Per the germline V gene, CDR1 is MDHEN and CDR2 is SYDVKM. The V and J ends lost 5 bases and 0 bases, in that order; junction bases with no gene match: 12. CDR3 length: 17 amino acids.

V and J are TRBV5-6 and TRBJ2-7; 8 bases fit TRBD1. In germline, CDR1 is SGHDT, CDR2 YYEEEE. The CDR3 is made up of 14 amino acids. Trimming at V came to 4 bases and at J to 3 bases, leaving 6 bases not matched to a gene. The chain's CDR3 is CASSLDRVSYEQYF. The DNA for the CDR3 is TGTGCCAGCAGCCTGGACAGGGTAAGCTACGAGCAGTACTTC.

The chain couples TRBV7-6 to TRBJ2-3; 7 bases match TRBD1. V gave up 2 bases and J gave up 12 bases; unmatched junction bases: 5. The CDR3 consists of 12 residues. In germline, CDR1 is SGHVS, CDR2 FNYEAQ. The CDR3 DNA follows: TGTGCCAGCAGCTTACGACAGGGAGTACAGTATTTT. Its translation is CASSLRQGVQYF.